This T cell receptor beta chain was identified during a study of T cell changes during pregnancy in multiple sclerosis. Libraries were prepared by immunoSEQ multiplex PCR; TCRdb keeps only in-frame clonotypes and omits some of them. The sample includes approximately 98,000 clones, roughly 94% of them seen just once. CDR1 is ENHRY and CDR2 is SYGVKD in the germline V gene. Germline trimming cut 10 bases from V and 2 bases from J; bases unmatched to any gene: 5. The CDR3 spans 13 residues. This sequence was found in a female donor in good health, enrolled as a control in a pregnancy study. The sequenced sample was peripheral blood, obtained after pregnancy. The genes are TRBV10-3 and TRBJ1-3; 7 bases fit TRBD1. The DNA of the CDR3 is TGTGCCACTACGACAGGGACTGGAAACACCATATATTTT. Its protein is CATTTGTGNTIYF.